Listed here are 6 T cell receptor beta chains from one sample, sequenced in a study of siplizumab effects on memory and regulatory T cells. Assay: immunoSEQ multiplex PCR; the TCRdb copy retains only in-frame clones and omits some. Among about 100,000 clones listed, about 93% were seen once. Sequencing was done on a sample of Tregs sorted from blood. The origin of the receptors is a human donor in good health.

The rearrangement links TRBV20-1 to TRBJ2-7; D unresolved. The CDR3 covers 10 residues. Germline V CDR1 and CDR2: DFQATT, SNEGSKA (reference sequence). V lost 6 bases and J 6 bases, leaving 9 bases between the germline ends. The CDR3 region has the DNA TGCAGTGCCATGGTACGCGAGCAGTACTTC. Its protein product is CSAMVREQYF.

The genes are TRBV29-1 and TRBJ2-7, with D maybe TRBD2 (6 bases). The V and J ends lost 1 base and 2 bases respectively, with 12 bases between them. The CDR3 runs 14 residues. In germline, CDR1 is SQVTM, CDR2 ANQGSEA. The CDR3 sequence: CSVEVGGKAYEQYF. CDR3 nucleotide sequence: TGCAGCGTTGAAGTAGGAGGGAAAGCCTACGAGCAGTACTTC.

Note on this clone: Other DNA sequences in the same sample also yield this CDR3. This chain connects TRBV6-5 to TRBJ2-2; maybe TRBD2 (6 bases). Germline-derived CDR1 and CDR2 are MNHEY and SVGAGI. Trimming pared 2 bases from V and 6 bases from J, leaving 13 bases between. CDR3 size: 15 residues. The CDR3 sequence is CASSYAGGPAGELFF. As DNA, the CDR3 is TGTGCCAGCAGTTACGCAGGAGGGCCGGCCGGGGAGCTGTTTTTT.

The CDR3 DNA reads TGTGCCAGTAAAGGGGACAGGGTAGTGGATGGCTACACCTTC. This sequence encodes CASKGDRVVDGYTF. This chain links TRBV19 with TRBJ1-2; TRBD1 aligns across 9 bases. The CDR3 covers 14 residues. From germline, CDR1 is LNHDA and CDR2 SQIVND (reference sequence). With 7 bases clipped from V and 6 bases from J, the junction kept 9 bases outside the gene matches.

In nucleotides, the CDR3 is TGTGCCAGCAGTAGGGTCTATATACCGAACACTGAAGCTTTCTTT. It yields the protein CASSRVYIPNTEAFF. The gene calls are TRBV28 and TRBJ1-1, with D unclear. This CDR3 spans 15 amino acids. Per the germline V gene, CDR1 is MDHEN and CDR2 is SYDVKM. Trimming left V 5 bases short and J 1 base short, with 14 bases between. The entire variable domain, with the rest obtained from reference TRBV28 and TRBJ1-1, is as follows: DVKVTQSSRYLVKRTGEKVFLECVQDMDHENMFWYRQDPGLGLRLIYFSYDVKMKEKGDIPEGYSVSREKKERFSLILESASTNQTSMYLCASSRVYIPNTEAFFGQGTRLTVV.

This rearrangement joins TRBV7-2 to TRBJ2-1; 11 positions agree with TRBD2. Germline V gene sequence: CDR1 SGHTA, CDR2 FQGNSA. The junction had 7 bases not matched to a gene; V was cut back by 5 bases and J by 7 bases. The CDR3 spans 15 residues. CDR3: CASSVASGRYNEQFF. DNA for the CDR3: TGTGCCAGCAGCGTCGCTAGCGGGAGGTATAATGAGCAGTTCTTC.